This TCR beta chain comes out of a study of cytomegalovirus exposure and HLA in healthy donors (dated by TCRdb to 2015 to 2018). About the study as a whole: An earlier analysis of some 500 of the donors reported 276 Gb of sequence data and around 110 million unique TCR beta sequences from around 200 million T cells. Approximately 310 gigabases of sequencing data and around 87 million unique TCR sequences were included in an early release covering about 700 HLA-typed donors. Among the roughly 400 genotyped donors, more than 70% belonged to the genetic ancestry cluster associated with self-reported Caucasian donors. The study aimed to test whether cataloging public T cell receptors could reveal signatures of past pathogen exposure. The study profiled the T cell repertoires of around 700 subjects by immunosequencing and related them to cytomegalovirus serostatus. Besides the first cohort of 500 to 700 subjects, a separate validation cohort made up of 95 to 150 different subjects was used. The study combined high-throughput TCR immunosequencing, statistical association of individual TCRs with disease status, and machine learning to predict cytomegalovirus infection status. In a later analysis, previously published TCR beta repertoires from fewer than 750 donors were re-analyzed and high-resolution HLA genotyping was added so that TCR occurrence patterns could be studied. In the later analysis, no new phenotypic data were used to find candidate immune exposures; instead, reliance was placed on TCR beta sequences and their occurrence across donors. An earlier analysis of 587 of the donors applied high-throughput TCR beta sequencing to assess whether each TCR beta V gene segment acted as functional or pseudogenic. Donor age, sex, ethnicity and CMV serostatus were compiled alongside the repertoire data. A later genetic analysis took genome-wide SNP genotypes for about 55% of the 666 donors and used that subset as a discovery cohort. All discovery cohort repertoires had been generated on a single sequencing platform. Both class I and class II loci were covered by HLA typing, at four-digit resolution. Typing coverage differed by locus: A, B, C, DRB1 and DQB1 were typed in about 629-630 donors, DQA1 in 522, DPA1 in some 570, and DPB1 in 450 to 490. Five DR-DQ haplotypes were treated as single units for association and clustering because of strong linkage in the cohort. Among roughly 370 genotyped donors of the cohort, an average of around 240,000 unique TCR beta nucleotide sequences were sequenced per donor, roughly 20% of them non-productive.

V ends up 6 bases short and J 3 bases short, with an unmatched junction base count of 4. The CDR3 goes from the cysteine to the phenylalanine over 12 residues. Only the CDR3 portion is preserved as DNA: 36 bases, with reading frame beginning at the first base. The germline V gene supplies CDR1 SQVTM and CDR2 ANQGSEA. In total, 500 to 700 healthy bone marrow donors made up the cohort. Cohort members were all nominally healthy when sampled, although unrecorded immune exposures were likely present. The donor tested CMV seropositive and was one of the 289 seropositive cohort members. A peripheral blood sample was collected from each donor, and TCR beta sequencing was performed on peripheral blood mononuclear cells. The Qiagen DNeasy Blood Extraction Kit was used to extract genomic DNA from the blood cell samples. With regard to this clone: Its recognized antigen is unknown. No much larger clone is present one base from it, and per-base qualities are unavailable.

The library came from the immunoSEQ multiplex PCR assay. A mixture of 60 forward primers for TCR Vbeta segments and 13 reverse primers for TCR Jbeta segments was used in the multiplex PCR. A multiplex PCR assay on genomic DNA amplified the CDR3 region of rearranged TCR beta genes. Amplified TCR beta libraries were sequenced as 87-base-pair reads on the Illumina HiSeq System. Under the source paper's analysis protocol: Across the 670 or so repertoires, a later analysis counted 60 million to 90 million unique TCR beta chains, around 11 million of which were shared by at least two donors. To remove PCR and sequencing errors, raw reads were error-corrected and collapsed into unique sequences using a nearest-neighbor algorithm that merged closely related sequences. Alignment of CDR3 sequences to IMGT reference sequences was used to assign V, D and J gene segments. For a sequence to be retained, a match of at least six nucleotides to both a V gene segment and a J gene segment was required. A rearrangement was called productive if the CDR3 had no stop codons and remained in frame with V and J, and every other rearrangement was called non-productive. Following IMGT convention, CDR3 was defined as the stretch from the second conserved V-encoded cysteine to the conserved J-encoded phenylalanine. The earlier analysis of 500 to 600 of the donors excluded sequences that lacked an unambiguous match to a single V gene segment. An earlier analysis of several hundred of the donors classified V segments as functional when productive rearrangements were above 56.7% and as segregating when the standard deviation between donors was above 5%. A statistical classification framework was built for diagnosing cytomegalovirus status from the catalog of TCR beta chain sequences. A later analysis assigned V and J genes by comparing TCR nucleotide sequences with IMGT/GENE-DB human TR gene sequences. The TCRdist pipeline was used in a later analysis to assign CDR3 sequences and most-parsimonious VDJ recombination scenarios. A later analysis defined each TCR beta chain by its CDR3 amino acid sequence plus V-gene family, and excluded reads lacking a unique V-gene family. A later analysis removed roughly 590 highly shared, low-generation-probability nucleotide sequences to deal with suspected cross-contamination and a sequencing artifact. A later analysis calculated a clonal expansion index for each public chain from normalized within-repertoire ranks of inferred template counts. In a later analysis, generation probabilities were computed with a VDJ recombination model fitted to out-of-frame rearrangements, and the resulting probabilities were checked against IGoR. In a later analysis, hypergeometric tests were used to score TCR-TCR, TCR-HLA and TCR-CMV co-occurrence, with a repertoire-size bias correction applied to TCR pairs. A later analysis estimated false discovery rates by permuting HLA or CMV assignments 20 times. In a later analysis, co-occurring TCRs were grouped using DBSCAN, with TCRdist sequence similarity added in when clustering inside HLA-allele-positive subsets. Repertoires with fewer than 30,000 or more than 120,000 public chains, plus five repertoires with anomalous nucleotide sharing, were excluded from co-occurrence clustering. Here the immuneACCESS table is served through TCRdb, limited to in-frame sequences with V and J called. Missing clones are a known gap in these copies; in checked studies unresolved V genes cover under half, and the rest lacks a known reason. That table gives V, J and clone size, and the DNA gave D and trimming. In this sample the table shows roughly 140,000 clones, about 78% of which occur a single time. The top ten hold approximately 7% of the sample.

General findings and caveats noted by the study authors: While some public TCRs were present in many individuals, most TCR sequences turned up only very rarely across donors. Correlated functional status among segregating V segments might reflect linkage disequilibrium, but an unknown experimental factor could not be ruled out. The 87-base-pair reads could not distinguish some IMGT-functional V segments, including TRBV6-2 and TRBV6-3, so those segments were excluded. Compared with the 666-donor mean, donors in an Asian-associated ancestry cluster had fewer N-insertions in productive TCRs, according to a later genetic analysis. According to the authors, the approach could potentially be generalized to other disease states and immunological phenotypes. A group of highly shared sequence variants was considered likely to be a technical artifact of the sequencing pipeline. Broadly in line with IMGT annotations, most TCR beta V segments showed up in productive rearrangements about 87% or about 30% of the time in an earlier analysis of 450 to 600 of the donors. This cohort had only TCR beta chains sequenced, and the lack of alpha or paired-chain data limited which features could be detected. A later analysis reported that several top co-occurrence clusters appeared linked to parvovirus B19, influenza, CMV and Epstein-Barr virus. In a later analysis, the rate of TCR association differed among HLA loci, with DRB1 alleles having the most associated TCRs and HLA-C alleles having the fewest. When HLA alleles, especially DR and DQ, strongly co-occurred, TCR associations were difficult to assign to individual alleles. Because counts were too low, 15 to 20 rarely observed V segments, including chromosome 9 orphons, were excluded from the earlier analysis of under 650 of the donors. Cytomegalovirus status was reported to be diagnosed by the classifier with high specificity and sensitivity in both the original and validation cohorts. In vitro tests confirmed that a few of the cytomegalovirus-associated TCR beta chains recognize cytomegalovirus antigens. Because HLA typing was unavailable for some donors at each locus, only the typed subset was used in association tests. The study gave a list of around 170 TCR beta chains associated with cytomegalovirus. A further reported finding was that TCR beta sequences accurately predicted the HLA-A and HLA-B alleles for most subjects in the first cohort. A later analysis found that most CMV-associated TCR beta chains appeared HLA-restricted, with HLA associations seemingly driven largely by CMV exposure. A later genetic analysis associated a missense DCLRE1C variant with V-gene and J-gene trimming of TCR beta chains, and an independent cohort replicated the association. Roughly uniform sequencing depth across donors was assumed in presence/absence analyses, although this assumption may not hold. In a later analysis, HLA-associated TCR beta chains were found to be more clonally expanded and to have lower generation probabilities than equally common non-associated chains. Immune exposure information for the cohort was limited to CMV serostatus. Specific HLA alleles were associated with more than 15,000 TCR beta sequences at a false discovery rate of 0.05 in a later analysis.

Recombination joined TRBV29-1 with TRBJ2-7; 8 nucleotides in the junction match TRBD1. The specimen was PBMCs. This TCR derives from a man aged 40-55 years in good health and CMV-seropositive. The nucleotide sequence is TGCAGCGTGGCAGGGGGCGGCTACGAGCAGTACTTC. It specifies CSVAGGGYEQYF.